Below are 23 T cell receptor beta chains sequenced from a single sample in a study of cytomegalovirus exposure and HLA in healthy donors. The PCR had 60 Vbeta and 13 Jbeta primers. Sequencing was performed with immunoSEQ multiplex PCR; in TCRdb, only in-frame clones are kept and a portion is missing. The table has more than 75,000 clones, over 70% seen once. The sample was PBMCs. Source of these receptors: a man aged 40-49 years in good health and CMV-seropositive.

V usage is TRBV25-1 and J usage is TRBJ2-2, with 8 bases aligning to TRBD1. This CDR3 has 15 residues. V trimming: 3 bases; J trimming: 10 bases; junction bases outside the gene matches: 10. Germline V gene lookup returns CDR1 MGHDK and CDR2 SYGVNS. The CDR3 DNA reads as TGTGCCAGCAGTGATTCCAGGACAGGGCCGGTGGAGCTGTTTTTT. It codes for CASSDSRTGPVELFF.

The CDR3 nucleotides are TGTGCCAGCAGCGTCTCCCCTCACACTGAAGCTTTCTTT. Its protein product is CASSVSPHTEAFF. The chain combines TRBV9 with TRBJ1-1; D not resolved. The CDR3 has 13 amino acids. V lost 2 bases and J 3 bases, leaving 8 bases between the germline ends. Germline CDR1 is SGDLS and CDR2 is YYNGEE.

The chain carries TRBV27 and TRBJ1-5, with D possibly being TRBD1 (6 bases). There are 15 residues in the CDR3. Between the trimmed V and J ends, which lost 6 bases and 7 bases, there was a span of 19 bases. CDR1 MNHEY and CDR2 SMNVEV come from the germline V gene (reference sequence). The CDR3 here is CASSPNREIGQPQHF. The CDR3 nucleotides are TGTGCCAGCAGCCCCAACAGGGAAATTGGACAGCCCCAGCATTTT.

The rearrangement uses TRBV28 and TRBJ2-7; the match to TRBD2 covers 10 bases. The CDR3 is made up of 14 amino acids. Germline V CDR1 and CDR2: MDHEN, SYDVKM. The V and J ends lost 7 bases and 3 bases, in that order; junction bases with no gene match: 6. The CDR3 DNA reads TGTGCCAGCAAAACCGGGACTAGCGTCTACGAGCAGTACTTC. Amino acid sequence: CASKTGTSVYEQYF.

CDR3 DNA: TGCGCCAGCAGCTTTGGGGAAGTCGGGGGTACGCAGTATTTT. As protein: CASSFGEVGGTQYF. The chain combines TRBV5-1 with TRBJ2-3; D may be TRBD2 (6 bases). V dropped 2 bases and J dropped 8 bases, with 15 bases sitting between them. Germline V gene data show CDR1 as SGHRS and CDR2 as YFSETQ. This CDR3 is built from 14 residues.

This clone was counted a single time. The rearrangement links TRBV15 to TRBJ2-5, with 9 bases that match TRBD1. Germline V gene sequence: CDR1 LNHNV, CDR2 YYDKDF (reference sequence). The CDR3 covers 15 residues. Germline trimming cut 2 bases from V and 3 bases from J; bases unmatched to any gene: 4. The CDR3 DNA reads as TGTGCCACCAGCAGATATACAGGGGGCGAAGAGACCCAGTACTTC. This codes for CATSRYTGGEETQYF.

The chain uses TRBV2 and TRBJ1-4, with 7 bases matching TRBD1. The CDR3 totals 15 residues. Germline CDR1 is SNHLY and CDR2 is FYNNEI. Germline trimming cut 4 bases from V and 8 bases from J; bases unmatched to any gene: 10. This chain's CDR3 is CASSVIRTGGEKLFF. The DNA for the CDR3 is TGTGCCAGCAGTGTTATACGGACAGGAGGAGAAAAACTGTTTTTT.

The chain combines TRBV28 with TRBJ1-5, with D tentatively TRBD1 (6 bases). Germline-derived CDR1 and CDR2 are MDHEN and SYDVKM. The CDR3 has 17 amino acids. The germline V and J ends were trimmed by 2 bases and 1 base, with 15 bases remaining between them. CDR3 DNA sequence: TGTGCCAGCAGTTTAGAGGTTTGGGGGCAGAGCAATCAGCCCCAGCATTTT. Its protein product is CASSLEVWGQSNQPQHF.

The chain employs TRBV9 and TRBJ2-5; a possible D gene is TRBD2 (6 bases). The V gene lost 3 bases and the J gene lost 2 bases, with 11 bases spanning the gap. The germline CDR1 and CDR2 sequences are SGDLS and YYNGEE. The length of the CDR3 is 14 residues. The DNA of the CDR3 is TGTGCCAGCAGCGGGGGCGGGACTCAAGAGACCCAGTACTTC. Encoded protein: CASSGGGTQETQYF.

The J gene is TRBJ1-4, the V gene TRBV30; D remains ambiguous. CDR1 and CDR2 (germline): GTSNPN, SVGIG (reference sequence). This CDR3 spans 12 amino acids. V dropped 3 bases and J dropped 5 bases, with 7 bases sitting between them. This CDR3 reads CAWRAENEKLFF. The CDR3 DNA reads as TGTGCCTGGAGGGCAGAAAATGAAAAACTGTTTTTT.

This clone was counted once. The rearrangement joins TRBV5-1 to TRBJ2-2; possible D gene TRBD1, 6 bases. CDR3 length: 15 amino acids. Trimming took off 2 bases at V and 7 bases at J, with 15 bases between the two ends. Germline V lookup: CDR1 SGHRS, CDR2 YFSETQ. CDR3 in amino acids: CASSLRQGPDGELFF. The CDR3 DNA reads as TGCGCCAGCAGCTTAAGGCAGGGGCCCGACGGGGAGCTGTTTTTT.

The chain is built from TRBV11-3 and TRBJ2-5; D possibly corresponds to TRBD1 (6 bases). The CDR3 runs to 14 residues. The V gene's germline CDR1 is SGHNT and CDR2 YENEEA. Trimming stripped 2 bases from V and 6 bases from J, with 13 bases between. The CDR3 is CASSLPGERQTQYF. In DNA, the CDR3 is TGTGCCAGCAGCTTACCAGGGGAGAGGCAGACCCAGTACTTC.

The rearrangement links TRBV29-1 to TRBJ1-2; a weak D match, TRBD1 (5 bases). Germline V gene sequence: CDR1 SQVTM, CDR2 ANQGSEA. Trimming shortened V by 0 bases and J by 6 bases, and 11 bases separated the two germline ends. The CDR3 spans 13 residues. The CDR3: CSVEDNGGDGYTF. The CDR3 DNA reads TGCAGCGTTGAAGATAACGGGGGGGATGGCTACACCTTC.

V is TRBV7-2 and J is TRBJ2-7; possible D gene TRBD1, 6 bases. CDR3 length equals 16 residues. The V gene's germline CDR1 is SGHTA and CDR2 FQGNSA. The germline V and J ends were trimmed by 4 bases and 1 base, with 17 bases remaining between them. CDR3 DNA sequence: TGTGCCAGCAGCTCCCGACAGGACGCCCCGTCCTACGAGCAGTACTTC. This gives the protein CASSSRQDAPSYEQYF.

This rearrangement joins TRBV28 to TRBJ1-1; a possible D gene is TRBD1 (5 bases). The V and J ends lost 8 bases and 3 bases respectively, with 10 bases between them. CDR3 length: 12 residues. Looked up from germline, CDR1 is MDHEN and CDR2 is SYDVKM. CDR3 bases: TGTGCCAGCTTTGACAGAGACACTGAAGCTTTCTTT. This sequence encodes CASFDRDTEAFF. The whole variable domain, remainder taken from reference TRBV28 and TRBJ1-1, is DVKVTQSSRYLVKRTGEKVFLECVQDMDHENMFWYRQDPGLGLRLIYFSYDVKMKEKGDIPEGYSVSREKKERFSLILESASTNQTSMYLCASFDRDTEAFFGQGTRLTVV.

The DNA of the CDR3 is TGTGCCAGTAGTATACACAGGGGTTTCACAGATACGCAGTATTTT. Protein: CASSIHRGFTDTQYF. The chain is built from TRBV19 and TRBJ2-3; 7 nucleotides align to TRBD1. Per the germline V gene, CDR1 is LNHDA and CDR2 is SQIVND (reference sequence). The CDR3 totals 15 residues. With V trimmed by 2 bases and J by 2 bases, 4 bases remained unmatched.

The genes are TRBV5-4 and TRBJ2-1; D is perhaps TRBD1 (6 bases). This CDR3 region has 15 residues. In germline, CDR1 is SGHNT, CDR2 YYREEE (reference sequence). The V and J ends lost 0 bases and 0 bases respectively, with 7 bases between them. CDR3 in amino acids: CASSLGGGSYNEQFF. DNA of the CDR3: TGTGCCAGCAGCTTGGGAGGGGGCTCCTACAATGAGCAGTTCTTC.

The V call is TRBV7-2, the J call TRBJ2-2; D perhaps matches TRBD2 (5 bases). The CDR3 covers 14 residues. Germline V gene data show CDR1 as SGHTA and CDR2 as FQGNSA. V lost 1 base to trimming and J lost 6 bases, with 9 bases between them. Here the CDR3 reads CASSLESGAGELFF. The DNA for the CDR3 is TGTGCCAGCAGCTTAGAGTCCGGGGCCGGGGAGCTGTTTTTT.

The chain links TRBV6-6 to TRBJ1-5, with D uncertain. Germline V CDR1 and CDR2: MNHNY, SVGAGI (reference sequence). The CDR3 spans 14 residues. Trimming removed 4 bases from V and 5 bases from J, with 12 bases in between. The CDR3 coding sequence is TGTGCCAGCAGTTGGGGTGAGGAGGATCAGCCCCAGCATTTT. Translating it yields CASSWGEEDQPQHF.

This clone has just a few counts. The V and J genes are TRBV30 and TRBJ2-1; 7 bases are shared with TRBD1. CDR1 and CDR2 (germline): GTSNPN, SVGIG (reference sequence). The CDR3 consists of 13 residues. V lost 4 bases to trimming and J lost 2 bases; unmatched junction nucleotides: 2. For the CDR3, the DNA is TGTGCCTGGAACAGGGGAGCCTACAATGAGCAGTTCTTC. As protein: CAWNRGAYNEQFF.

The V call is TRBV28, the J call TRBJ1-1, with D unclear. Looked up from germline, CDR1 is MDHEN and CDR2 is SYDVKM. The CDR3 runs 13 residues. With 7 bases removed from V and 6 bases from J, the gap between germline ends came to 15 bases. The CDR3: CASNPREVAEAFF. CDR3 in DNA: TGTGCCAGCAACCCTAGGGAGGTGGCTGAAGCTTTCTTT.

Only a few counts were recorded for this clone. Here the CDR3 reads CASRRGTSGTDTQYF. In DNA, the CDR3 is TGTGCCAGCAGGAGGGGGACTAGCGGCACAGATACGCAGTATTTT. V usage is TRBV6-5 and J usage is TRBJ2-3; 10 nucleotides line up with TRBD2. Germline V gene lookup returns CDR1 MNHEY and CDR2 SVGAGI. The CDR3 is 15 residues long. J lost 1 base, V lost 6 bases, and 4 bases had no gene match.

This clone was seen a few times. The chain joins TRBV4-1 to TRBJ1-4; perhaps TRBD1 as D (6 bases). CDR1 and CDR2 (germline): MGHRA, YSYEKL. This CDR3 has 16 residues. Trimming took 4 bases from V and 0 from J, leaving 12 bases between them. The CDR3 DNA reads TGCGCCAGCAGCCTTCTCCGGACAGCAACTAATGAAAAACTGTTTTTT. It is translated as CASSLLRTATNEKLFF.